Listed below are T cell receptor beta chains from one sample, sequenced in a study of T cells in Graves' hyperthyroidism and ophthalmopathy. TCRdb re-called the multiplex PCR reads through MiXCR, storing one row per CDR3 protein. There are about 600,000 distinct CDR3 sequences in the sample; 16% occur only once, and roughly 3.3% lies in the top ten. The sample comprised blood. These receptors all come from a woman aged 35 to 49 with Graves' ophthalmopathy. Each CDR3 is given with its conserved first and last residue. A D gene is named only where the DNA matches it firmly. Where a row states a size, it is once, few, many or the class of an expanded clone; other rows omit it.

TRBJ2-7,14,few,TRBD1,TRBV5-6,TGTGCCAGCAGCTTGAGACAGGGGGACTACGAGCAGTACTTC,CASSLRQGDYEQYF
TRBJ2-5,14,many,TRBD1,TRBV11-2,TGTGCCAGCAGACGACAGGGATCATGGGAGACCCAGTACTTC,CASRRQGSWETQYF
TRBJ1-3,17,NA,NA,TRBV5-5,TGTGCCAGCAGCACGCCGATAGGGGGGAACTCTGGAAACACCATATATTTT,CASSTPIGGNSGNTIYF
TRBJ2-2,16,NA,NA,TRBV30,TGTGCCTGGAGTGTACGGGACCCCCGTATCACCGGGGAGCTGTTTTTT,CAWSVRDPRITGELFF
TRBJ2-7,16,NA,TRBD2,TRBV2,TGTGCCAGCAGTGTACGCGGGCGGGAGTCTGCCTACGGGCAGTACTTC,CASSVRGRESAYGQYF
TRBJ2-1,21,many,NA,TRBV7-9,TGTGCCAGCAGCCACCCCCTTCTTGGCTCTGAACAGGGTCATCTTTCGAATGAGCAGTTCTTC,CASSHPLLGSEQGHLSNEQFF
TRBJ1-1,14,NA,NA,TRBV5-1,TGCGCCAGCAGCTTAAATGGACTACCCACTGAAGCTTTCTTT,CASSLNGLPTEAFF
TRBJ2-1,11,NA,NA,TRBV6-1,TGTGCCAGCCGGGACTCCGGTGAGCAGTTCTTC,CASRDSGEQFF
TRBJ2-2,13,NA,NA,TRBV27,TGTGCCAGCAGTCCCCCTGTCGCCGGGGAGCTGTTTTTT,CASSPPVAGELFF
TRBJ1-1,13,NA,NA,TRBV29-1,TGCAGCGTTGCGGGGGTCGGTTGGGCTGAAGCTTTCTTT,CSVAGVGWAEAFF
TRBJ2-5,13,few,TRBD1,TRBV5-6,TGTGCCAGCAGGCGGGACAGGCAAGAGACCCAGTACTTC,CASRRDRQETQYF
TRBJ1-6,15,few,TRBD1,TRBV5-4,TGTGCCAGCAGCTTTTCCGGGACAGGGACTTCACCCCTCCACTTT,CASSFSGTGTSPLHF
TRBJ2-3,14,NA,TRBD2,TRBV3-1,TGTGCCAGCAGCCAGCGGGAGTACACAGATACGCAGTATTTT,CASSQREYTDTQYF
TRBJ2-5,17,NA,NA,TRBV7-2,TGTGCCAGCAGCTTAGGGGGTTTCGTGGGAGACGGGGAGACCCAGTACTTC,CASSLGGFVGDGETQYF
TRBJ2-2,16,NA,NA,TRBV11-2,TGTGCCAGCAGGAGGGGATACAGGGCGAACACCGGGGAGCTGTTTTTT,CASRRGYRANTGELFF
TRBJ2-3,16,few,NA,TRBV18,TGCGCCAGCAGTTATAACCGGGACTCCCTGGCCGATACGCAGTATTTT,CASSYNRDSLADTQYF
TRBJ2-1,12,many,NA,TRBV7-9,TGTGCCAGCAGCTCCGGGGGCTATGAGCAGTTCTTC,CASSSGGYEQFF
TRBJ1-4,16,few,TRBD1,TRBV18,TGTGCCAGCTCACCAGGGACAGGGGGCCCTAATGAAAAACTGTTTTTT,CASSPGTGGPNEKLFF
TRBJ2-3,15,many,TRBD2,TRBV30,TGTGCCTGGAGTGTAAGGGCTAGCGGGGAGGGTACGCAGTATTTT,CAWSVRASGEGTQYF
TRBJ1-3,15,NA,NA,TRBV28,TGTGCCAGCAGTCCCGACAGGATGCTTGGAAACACCATATATTTT,CASSPDRMLGNTIYF
TRBJ2-1,13,few,NA,TRBV6-1,TGTGCCAGCAGTGAAGTCCAGGACAATGAGCAGTTCTTC,CASSEVQDNEQFF
TRBJ2-7,14,many,NA,TRBV7-8,TGTGCCAGCAGCAGGAGACTAGTAAAGTACGAGCAGTACTTC,CASSRRLVKYEQYF
TRBJ1-1,13,many,NA,TRBV28,TGTGCCAGCACCTCAGGGGTGGAGACTGAAGCTTTCTTT,CASTSGVETEAFF
TRBJ2-5,16,NA,NA,TRBV5-8,TGTGCCAGCAGTAAGAGCTCAGGGGTTGCAGGAGAGACCCAGTACTTC,CASSKSSGVAGETQYF
TRBJ2-7,13,many,TRBD2,TRBV28,TGTGCCAGCAGTTCCGGGACTATGCGCGAGCAGTACTTC,CASSSGTMREQYF
TRBJ2-3,16,few,TRBD2,TRBV6-1,TGTGCCAGCAGAAAACGACTAGCGGGGCGCACAGATACGCAGTATTTT,CASRKRLAGRTDTQYF
TRBJ1-2,12,many,NA,TRBV27,TGTGCCAGCAGCCGAGGGGACGATGGCTACACCTTC,CASSRGDDGYTF
TRBJ2-3,14,many,NA,TRBV27,TGTGCCAGCAGTTTAGTAGGGAACACAGATACGCAGTATTTT,CASSLVGNTDTQYF
TRBJ1-5,15,NA,NA,TRBV27,TGTGCCAGCAGTTTCTTAAGCGATAGCAATCAGCCCCAGCATTTT,CASSFLSDSNQPQHF
TRBJ2-1,16,few,NA,TRBV5-6,TGTGCCAGCAGCCGGTTTTCCTTGTACTCCTACAATGAGCAGTTCTTC,CASSRFSLYSYNEQFF
TRBJ1-2,13,few,TRBD1,TRBV5-6,TGTGCCAGCAGCACCGACAGGGTTTTCGGCTACACCTTC,CASSTDRVFGYTF
TRBJ1-2,15,many,TRBD1,TRBV28,TGTGCCAGCAGGCCCGGGACAGGGGTTTACTATGGCTACACCTTC,CASRPGTGVYYGYTF